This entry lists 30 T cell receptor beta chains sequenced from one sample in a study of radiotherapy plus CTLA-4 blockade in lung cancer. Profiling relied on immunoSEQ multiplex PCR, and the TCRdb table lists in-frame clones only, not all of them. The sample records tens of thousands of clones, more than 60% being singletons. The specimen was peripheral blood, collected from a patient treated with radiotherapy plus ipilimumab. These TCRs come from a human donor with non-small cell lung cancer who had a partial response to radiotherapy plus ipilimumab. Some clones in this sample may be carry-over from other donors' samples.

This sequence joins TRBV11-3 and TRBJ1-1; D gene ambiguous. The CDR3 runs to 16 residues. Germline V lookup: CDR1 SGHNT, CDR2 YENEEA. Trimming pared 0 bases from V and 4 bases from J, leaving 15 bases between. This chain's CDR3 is CASSLEAREGGTEAFF. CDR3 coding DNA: TGTGCCAGCAGCTTAGAGGCTCGGGAGGGCGGCACTGAAGCTTTCTTT.

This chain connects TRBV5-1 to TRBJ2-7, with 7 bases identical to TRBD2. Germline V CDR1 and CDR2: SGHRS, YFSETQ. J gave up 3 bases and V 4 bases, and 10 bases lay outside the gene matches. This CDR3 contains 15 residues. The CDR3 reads CASSPQPTSVYEQYF. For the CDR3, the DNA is TGCGCCAGCAGCCCCCAACCTACTAGCGTCTACGAGCAGTACTTC. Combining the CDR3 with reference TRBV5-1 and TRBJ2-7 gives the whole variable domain KAGVTQTPRYLIKTRGQQVTLSCSPISGHRSVSWYQQTPGQGLQFLFEYFSETQRNKGNFPGRFSGRQFSNSRSEMNVSTLELGDSALYLCASSPQPTSVYEQYFGPGTRLTVT.

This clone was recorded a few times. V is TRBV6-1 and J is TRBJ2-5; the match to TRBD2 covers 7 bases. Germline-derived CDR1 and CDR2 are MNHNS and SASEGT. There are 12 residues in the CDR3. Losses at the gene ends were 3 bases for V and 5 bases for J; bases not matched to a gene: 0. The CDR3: CASSEGGETQYF. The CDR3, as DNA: TGTGCCAGCAGTGAGGGGGGGGAGACCCAGTACTTC.

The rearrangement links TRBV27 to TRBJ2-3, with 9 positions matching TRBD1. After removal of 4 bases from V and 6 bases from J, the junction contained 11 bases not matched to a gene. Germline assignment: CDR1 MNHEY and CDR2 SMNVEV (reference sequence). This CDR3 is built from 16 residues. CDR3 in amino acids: CASSSHDRGSIDTQYF. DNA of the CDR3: TGTGCCAGCAGTTCCCATGACAGGGGGTCTATCGATACGCAGTATTTT.

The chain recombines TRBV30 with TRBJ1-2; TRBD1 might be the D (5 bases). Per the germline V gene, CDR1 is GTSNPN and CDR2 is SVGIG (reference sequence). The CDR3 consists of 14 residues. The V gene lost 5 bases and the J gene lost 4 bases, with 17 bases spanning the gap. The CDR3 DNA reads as TGTGCCTGGGGTGGTGGGGGACTAGCCTATGGCTACACCTTC. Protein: CAWGGGGLAYGYTF.

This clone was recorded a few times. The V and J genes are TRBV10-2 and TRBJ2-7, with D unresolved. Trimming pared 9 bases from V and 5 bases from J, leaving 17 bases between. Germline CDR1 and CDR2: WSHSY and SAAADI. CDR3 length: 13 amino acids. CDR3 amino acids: CASRTTSLNEQYF. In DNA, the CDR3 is TGCGCCAGTAGAACCACGAGCCTTAACGAGCAGTACTTC.

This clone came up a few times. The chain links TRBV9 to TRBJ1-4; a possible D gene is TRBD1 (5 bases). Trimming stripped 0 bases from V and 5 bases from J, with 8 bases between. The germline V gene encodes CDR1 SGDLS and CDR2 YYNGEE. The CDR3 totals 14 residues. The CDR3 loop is CASSVEGPNEKLFF. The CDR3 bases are TGTGCCAGCAGCGTAGAGGGGCCGAATGAAAAACTGTTTTTT.

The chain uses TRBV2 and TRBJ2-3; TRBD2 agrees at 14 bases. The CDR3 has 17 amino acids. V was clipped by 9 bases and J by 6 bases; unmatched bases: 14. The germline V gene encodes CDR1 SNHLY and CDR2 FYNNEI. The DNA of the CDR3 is TGTGCCAGTGAGACTAGCGGGAGGGGATCGTTTATCGATACGCAGTATTTT. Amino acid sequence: CASETSGRGSFIDTQYF.

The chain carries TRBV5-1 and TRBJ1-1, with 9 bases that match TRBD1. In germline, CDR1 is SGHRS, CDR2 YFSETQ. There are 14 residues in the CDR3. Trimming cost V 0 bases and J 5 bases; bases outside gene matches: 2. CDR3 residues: CASSLGDRETEAFF. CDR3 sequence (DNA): TGCGCCAGCAGCTTGGGGGACAGGGAGACTGAAGCTTTCTTT.

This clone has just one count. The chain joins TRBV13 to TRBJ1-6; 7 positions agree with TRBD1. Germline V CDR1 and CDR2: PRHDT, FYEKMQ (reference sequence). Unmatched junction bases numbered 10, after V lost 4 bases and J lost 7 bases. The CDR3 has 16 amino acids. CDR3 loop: CASSSNRQGRNSPLHF. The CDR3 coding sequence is TGTGCCAGCAGCTCAAACCGACAGGGACGGAATTCACCCCTCCACTTT. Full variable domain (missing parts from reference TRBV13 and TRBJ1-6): AAGVIQSPRHLIKEKRETATLKCYPIPRHDTVYWYQQGPGQDPQFLISFYEKMQSDKGSIPDRFSAQQFSDYHSELNMSSLELGDSALYFCASSSNRQGRNSPLHFGNGTRLTVT.

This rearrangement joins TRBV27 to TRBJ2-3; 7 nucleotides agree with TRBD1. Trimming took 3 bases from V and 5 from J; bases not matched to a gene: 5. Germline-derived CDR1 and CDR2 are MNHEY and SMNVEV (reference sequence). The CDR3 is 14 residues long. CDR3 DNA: TGTGCCAGCAGTTTCTGGGCAGGGGGAGATACGCAGTATTTT. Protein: CASSFWAGGDTQYF.

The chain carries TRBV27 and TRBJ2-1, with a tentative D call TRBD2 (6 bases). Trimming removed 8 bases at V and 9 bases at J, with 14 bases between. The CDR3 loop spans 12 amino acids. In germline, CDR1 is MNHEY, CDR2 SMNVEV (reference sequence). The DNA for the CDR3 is TGTGCCAGCGGCTGGAGGGCGGGTGAGCAGTTCTTC. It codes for CASGWRAGEQFF.

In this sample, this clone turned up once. In DNA, the CDR3 is TGTGCCAGCAGCCCGACAGGGATTCAAACTGAGCAGTTCTTC. Residues: CASSPTGIQTEQFF. The chain couples TRBV11-3 to TRBJ2-1, with 7 bases that match TRBD1. CDR3 length: 14 amino acids. Unmatched junction bases numbered 10, after V lost 5 bases and J lost 9 bases. Germline values: CDR1 SGHNT, CDR2 YENEEA. The full variable domain, with the rest looked up from reference TRBV11-3 and TRBJ2-1, is EAGVVQSPRYKIIEKKQPVAFWCNPISGHNTLYWYLQNLGQGPELLIRYENEEAVDDSQLPKDRFSAERLKGVDSTLKIQPAELGDSAVYLCASSPTGIQTEQFFGPGTRLTVL.

CDR3 residues: CASSPGPGEEKLFF. The CDR3 DNA follows: TGTGCCAGCAGCCCGGGCCCAGGGGAAGAAAAACTGTTTTTT. This rearrangement joins TRBV7-2 to TRBJ1-4; possibly TRBD1 for D (6 bases). There are 14 residues in the CDR3. Trimming took off 5 bases at V and 8 bases at J, with 15 bases between the two ends. Germline V gene data show CDR1 as SGHTA and CDR2 as FQGNSA.

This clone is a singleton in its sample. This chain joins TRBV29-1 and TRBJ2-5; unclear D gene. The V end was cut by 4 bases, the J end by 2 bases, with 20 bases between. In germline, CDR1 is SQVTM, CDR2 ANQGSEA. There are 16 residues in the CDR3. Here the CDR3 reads CSVVISDFPQQETQYF. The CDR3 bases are TGCAGCGTTGTCATTTCAGATTTTCCTCAGCAAGAGACCCAGTACTTC.

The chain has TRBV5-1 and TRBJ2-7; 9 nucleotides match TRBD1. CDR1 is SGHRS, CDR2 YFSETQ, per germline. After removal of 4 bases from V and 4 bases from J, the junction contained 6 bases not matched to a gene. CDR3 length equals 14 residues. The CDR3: CASSLRTGEYEQYF. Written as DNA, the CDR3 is TGCGCCAGCAGCCTAAGGACAGGGGAGTACGAGCAGTACTTC.

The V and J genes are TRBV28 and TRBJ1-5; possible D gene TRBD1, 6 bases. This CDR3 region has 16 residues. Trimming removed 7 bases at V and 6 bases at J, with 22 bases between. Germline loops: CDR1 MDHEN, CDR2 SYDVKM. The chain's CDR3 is CASNSPVPDRGQPQHF. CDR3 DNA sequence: TGTGCCAGCAATTCCCCTGTACCGGACAGAGGTCAGCCCCAGCATTTT. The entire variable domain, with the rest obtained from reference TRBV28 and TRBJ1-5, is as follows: DVKVTQSSRYLVKRTGEKVFLECVQDMDHENMFWYRQDPGLGLRLIYFSYDVKMKEKGDIPEGYSVSREKKERFSLILESASTNQTSMYLCASNSPVPDRGQPQHFGDGTRLSIL.

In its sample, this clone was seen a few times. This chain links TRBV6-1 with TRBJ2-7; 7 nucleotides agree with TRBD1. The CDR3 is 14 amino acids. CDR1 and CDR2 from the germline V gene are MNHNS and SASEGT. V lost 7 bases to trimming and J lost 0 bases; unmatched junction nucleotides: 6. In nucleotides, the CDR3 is TGTGCCAGCAAGAAACAGGGGTCCTCCTACGAGCAGTACTTC. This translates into CASKKQGSSYEQYF.

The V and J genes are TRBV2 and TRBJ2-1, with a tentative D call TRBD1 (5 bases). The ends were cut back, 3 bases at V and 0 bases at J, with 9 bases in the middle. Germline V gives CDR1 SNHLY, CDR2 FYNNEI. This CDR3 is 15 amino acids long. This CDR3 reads CASSEQGDSYNEQFF. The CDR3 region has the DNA TGTGCCAGCAGTGAGCAGGGTGACTCCTACAATGAGCAGTTCTTC.

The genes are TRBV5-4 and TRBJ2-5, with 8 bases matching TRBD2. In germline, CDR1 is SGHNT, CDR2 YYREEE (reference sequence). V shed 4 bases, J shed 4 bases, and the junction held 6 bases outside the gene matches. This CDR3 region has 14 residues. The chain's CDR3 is CASSQGLARETQYF. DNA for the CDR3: TGTGCCAGCAGCCAAGGACTAGCCCGAGAGACCCAGTACTTC. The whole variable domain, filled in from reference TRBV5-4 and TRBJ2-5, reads ETGVTQSPTHLIKTRGQQVTLRCSSQSGHNTVSWYQQALGQGPQFIFQYYREEENGRGNFPPRFSGLQFPNYSSELNVNALELDDSALYLCASSQGLARETQYFGPGTRLLVL.

This CDR3 is CAWSPGGDRQPQHF. Here the CDR3 DNA reads TGTGCCTGGAGTCCTGGGGGGGATCGGCAGCCCCAGCATTTT. This sequence joins TRBV30 and TRBJ1-5, with TRBD1 as a possible D gene (5 bases). The CDR3 covers 14 residues. The V end lost 2 bases, the J end lost 7 bases, and 15 bases lay between the germline ends. Germline V gene sequence: CDR1 GTSNPN, CDR2 SVGIG (reference sequence). The full variable domain, rest sourced from reference TRBV30 and TRBJ1-5, is SQTIHQWPATLVQPVGSPLSLECTVEGTSNPNLYWYRQAAGRGLQLLFYSVGIGQISSEVPQNLSASRPQDRQFILSSKKLLLSDSGFYLCAWSPGGDRQPQHFGDGTRLSIL.

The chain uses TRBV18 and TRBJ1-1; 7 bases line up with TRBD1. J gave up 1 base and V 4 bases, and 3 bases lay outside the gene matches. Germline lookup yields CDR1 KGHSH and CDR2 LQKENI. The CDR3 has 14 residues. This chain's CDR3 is CASSQGQQNTEAFF. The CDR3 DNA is TGTGCCAGCTCACAGGGACAGCAGAACACTGAAGCTTTCTTT.

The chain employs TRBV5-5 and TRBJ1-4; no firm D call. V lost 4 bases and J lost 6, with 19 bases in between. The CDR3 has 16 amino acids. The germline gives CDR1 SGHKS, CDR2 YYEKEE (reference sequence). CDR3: CASSRQNGARYEKLFF. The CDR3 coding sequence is TGTGCCAGCAGCCGTCAAAACGGTGCGCGGTATGAAAAACTGTTTTTT.

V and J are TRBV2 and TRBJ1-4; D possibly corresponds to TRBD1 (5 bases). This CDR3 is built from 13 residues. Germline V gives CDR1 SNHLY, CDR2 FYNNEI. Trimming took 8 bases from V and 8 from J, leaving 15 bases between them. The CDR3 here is CASLKQAGEKLFF. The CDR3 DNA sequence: TGTGCCAGCCTCAAACAGGCTGGGGAAAAACTGTTTTTT.

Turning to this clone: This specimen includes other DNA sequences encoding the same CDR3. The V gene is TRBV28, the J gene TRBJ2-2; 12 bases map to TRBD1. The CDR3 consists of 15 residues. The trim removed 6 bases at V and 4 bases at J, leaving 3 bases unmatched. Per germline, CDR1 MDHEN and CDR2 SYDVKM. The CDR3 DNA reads TGTGCCAGCAGGGGACAGGGGGCCGGCACCGGGGAGCTGTTTTTT. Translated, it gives CASRGQGAGTGELFF. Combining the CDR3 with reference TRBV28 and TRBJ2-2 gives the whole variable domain DVKVTQSSRYLVKRTGEKVFLECVQDMDHENMFWYRQDPGLGLRLIYFSYDVKMKEKGDIPEGYSVSREKKERFSLILESASTNQTSMYLCASRGQGAGTGELFFGEGSRLTVL.

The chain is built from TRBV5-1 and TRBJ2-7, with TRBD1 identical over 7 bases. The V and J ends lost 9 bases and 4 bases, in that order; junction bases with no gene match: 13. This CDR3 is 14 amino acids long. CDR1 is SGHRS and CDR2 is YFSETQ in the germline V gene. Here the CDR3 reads CATPPGDRLYEQYF. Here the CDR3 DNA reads TGCGCCACCCCCCCCGGGGACAGACTATACGAGCAGTACTTC.

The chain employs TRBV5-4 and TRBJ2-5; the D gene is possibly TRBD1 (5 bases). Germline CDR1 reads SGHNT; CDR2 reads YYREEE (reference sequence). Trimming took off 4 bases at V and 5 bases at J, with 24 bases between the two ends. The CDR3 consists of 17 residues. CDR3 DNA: TGTGCCAGCAGCCTCACATCGACACCTCAGGGAAGGGAGACCCAGTACTTC. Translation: CASSLTSTPQGRETQYF.

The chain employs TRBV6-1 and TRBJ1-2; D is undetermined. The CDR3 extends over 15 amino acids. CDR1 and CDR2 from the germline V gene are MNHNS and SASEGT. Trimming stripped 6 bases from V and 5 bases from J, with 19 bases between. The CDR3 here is CASRARHPKEYGYTF. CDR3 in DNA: TGTGCCAGCAGAGCTCGACACCCAAAAGAGTATGGCTACACCTTC.

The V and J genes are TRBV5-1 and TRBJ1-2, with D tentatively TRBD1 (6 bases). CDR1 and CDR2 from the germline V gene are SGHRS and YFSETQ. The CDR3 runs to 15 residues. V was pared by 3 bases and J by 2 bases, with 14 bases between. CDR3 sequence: CASSSQQGSNYGYTF. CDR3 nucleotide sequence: TGCGCCAGCAGCTCCCAACAGGGATCAAACTATGGCTACACCTTC.

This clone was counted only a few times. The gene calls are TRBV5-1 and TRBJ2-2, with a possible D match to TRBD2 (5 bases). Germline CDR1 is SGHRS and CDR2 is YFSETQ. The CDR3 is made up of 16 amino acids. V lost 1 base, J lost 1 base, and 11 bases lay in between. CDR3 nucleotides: TGCGCCAGCAGCTTGCGTACCGGGATGAACACCGGGGAGCTGTTTTTT. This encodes CASSLRTGMNTGELFF.